The TCR beta chain under discussion was sequenced for a study of blood T cell repertoires in COVID-19. Background on the study: Sources were T cells, B-cell-depleted T cells, or PBMCs; the material itself was cDNA or gDNA.

This CDR3 is 18 amino acids long. V lost 3 bases and J lost 6; bases outside the gene matches: 18. Per the germline V gene, CDR1 is SGHVS and CDR2 is FNYEAQ. The study drew participants aged about 18 to 89 years from some 23 US areas. A COVID-19 case was met by exposed participants within 2 weeks before study entry. Source study methods: Nucleated cell counts were estimated from reference gene primer amplification. Clones were read by immunoSEQ multiplex PCR, and TCRdb kept only the in-frame ones, dropping some. The V and J calls and the clone size are those of that table, but D and trimming were determined from the DNA. The sample holds around 250,000 clones; about four fifths are singletons and the top ten take over 4%.

The source material was PBMCs or T cells enriched from blood (not recorded which). This sequence originates from a man aged 40-50 years who had been exposed to COVID-19. This chain joins TRBV7-6 and TRBJ2-7; 9 bases fit TRBD2. The CDR3 coding sequence is TGTGCCAGCAGCTTCCACCTCGGGGGTAGCGGGAGCGGGGCCGAGCAGTACTTC. It codes for CASSFHLGGSGSGAEQYF.